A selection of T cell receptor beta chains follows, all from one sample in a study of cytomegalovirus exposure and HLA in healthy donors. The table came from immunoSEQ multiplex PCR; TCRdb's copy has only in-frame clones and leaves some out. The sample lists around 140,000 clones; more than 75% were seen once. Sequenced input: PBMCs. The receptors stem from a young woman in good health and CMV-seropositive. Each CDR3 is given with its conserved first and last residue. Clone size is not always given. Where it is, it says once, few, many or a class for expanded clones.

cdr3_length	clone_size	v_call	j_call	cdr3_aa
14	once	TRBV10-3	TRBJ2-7	CASREDTRTAEQYF
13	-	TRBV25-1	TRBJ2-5	CASSEGGQETQYF
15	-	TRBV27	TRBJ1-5	CASREVPGGNQPQHF
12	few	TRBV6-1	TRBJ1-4	CASRGDNVKLFF
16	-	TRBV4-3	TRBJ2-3	CASSPRLAGGRDTQYF
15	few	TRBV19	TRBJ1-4	CASSTRTGTGEKLFF
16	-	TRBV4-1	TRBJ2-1	CASSQVDLISYNEQFF
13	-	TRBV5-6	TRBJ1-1	CASSWGQNTEAFF
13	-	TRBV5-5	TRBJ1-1	CASSAGGNTEAFF
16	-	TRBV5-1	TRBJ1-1	CASSLSLQGLNTEAFF
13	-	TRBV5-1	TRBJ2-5	CASSSGQAETQYF
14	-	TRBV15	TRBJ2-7	CATSRMRGHYEQYF
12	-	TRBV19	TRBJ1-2	CASKRGEKVYTF
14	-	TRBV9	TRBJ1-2	CASSVGQGDYGYTF
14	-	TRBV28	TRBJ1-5	CASSFRGGGQPQHF
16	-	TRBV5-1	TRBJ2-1	CASSVGLGMAYDEQFF
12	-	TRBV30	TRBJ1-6	CAWRRRESPLHF
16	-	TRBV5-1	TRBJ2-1	CASSLGLAGAYNEQFF
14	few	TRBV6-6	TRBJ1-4	CASSYEGTNEKLFF
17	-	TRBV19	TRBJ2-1	CASSKRTSGGEKGEQFF
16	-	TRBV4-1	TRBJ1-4	CASSQDGYRGNEKLFF
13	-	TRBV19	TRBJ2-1	CASSLSRDFPQFF
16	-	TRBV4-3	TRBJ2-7	CASSRASGGTGYEQYF
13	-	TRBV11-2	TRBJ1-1	CASSLGVLQGEIF
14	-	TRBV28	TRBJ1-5	CASSFDKLDQPQHF
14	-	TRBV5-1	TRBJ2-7	CASGRDGSSYEQYF
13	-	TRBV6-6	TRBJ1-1	CASNRGSHTEAFF
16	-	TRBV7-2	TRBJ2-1	CASNSSGGASYNEQFF
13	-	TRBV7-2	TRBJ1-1	CASSVGANTEAFF
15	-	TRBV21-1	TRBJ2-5	CASSKALRGAKTQYF
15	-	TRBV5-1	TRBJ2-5	CASSLVAGGQETQYF
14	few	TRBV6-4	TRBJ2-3	CASSREPSTDTQYF
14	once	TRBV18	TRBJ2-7	CASSLGTGGNEQYF
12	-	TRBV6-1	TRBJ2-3	CASTRGTDTQYF
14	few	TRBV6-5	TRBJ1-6	CASSYSIQGSPLHF
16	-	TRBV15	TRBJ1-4	CATSRAFDRGGEKLFF
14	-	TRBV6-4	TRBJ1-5	CASSTTGSNQPQHF
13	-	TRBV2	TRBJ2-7	CATVPTGYYEQYF
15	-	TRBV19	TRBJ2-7	CASSSKDWTSYEQYF
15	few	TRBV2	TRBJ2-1	CASSAGTSANNEQFF
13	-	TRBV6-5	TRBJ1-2	CASSYQQNYGYTF
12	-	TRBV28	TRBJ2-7	CASSLQTYEQYF
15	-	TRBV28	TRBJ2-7	CASSPLGPSGVEQYF
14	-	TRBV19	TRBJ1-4	CASSRRDRGWELFF